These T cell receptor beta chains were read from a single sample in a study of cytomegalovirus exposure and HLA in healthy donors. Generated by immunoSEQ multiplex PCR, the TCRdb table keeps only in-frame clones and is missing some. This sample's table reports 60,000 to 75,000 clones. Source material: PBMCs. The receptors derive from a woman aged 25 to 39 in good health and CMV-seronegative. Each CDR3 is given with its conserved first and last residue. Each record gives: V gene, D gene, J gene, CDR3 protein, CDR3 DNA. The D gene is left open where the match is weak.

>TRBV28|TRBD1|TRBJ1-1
CASRQGEMNTEAFF
TGTGCCAGCAGGCAGGGGGAAATGAACACTGAAGCTTTCTTT
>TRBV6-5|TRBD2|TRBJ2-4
CASSSPSGVGKNIQYF
TGTGCCAGCAGTTCCCCTAGCGGGGTTGGCAAAAACATTCAGTACTTC
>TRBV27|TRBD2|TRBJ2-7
CASSFLRTSLDEQYF
TGTGCCAGCAGTTTCCTCCGGACTAGCTTGGACGAGCAGTACTTC
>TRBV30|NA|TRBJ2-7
CAWSLRGIRYDEQYF
TGTGCCTGGAGCCTCAGGGGAATTCGGTACGACGAGCAGTACTTC
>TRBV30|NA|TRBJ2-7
CAWSGREGREQYF
TGTGCCTGGAGTGGGCGGGAAGGACGCGAGCAGTACTTC
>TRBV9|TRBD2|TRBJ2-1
CASSASSGGAREQFF
TGTGCCAGCAGCGCTTCTAGCGGGGGGGCCCGTGAGCAGTTCTTC
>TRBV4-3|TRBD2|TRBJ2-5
CASSQNAGGQGETQYF
TGCGCCAGCAGCCAAAACGCGGGGGGGCAGGGAGAGACCCAGTACTTC
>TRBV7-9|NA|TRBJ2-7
CASLRGYPYEQYF
TGTGCCAGCTTAAGGGGGTACCCCTACGAGCAGTACTTC
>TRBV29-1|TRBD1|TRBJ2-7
CSVETGYEQYF
TGCAGCGTAGAGACAGGGTACGAGCAGTACTTC
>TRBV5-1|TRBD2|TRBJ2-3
CACPGLTEGIDTQYF
TGCGCCTGCCCGGGACTAACGGAGGGAATAGATACGCAGTATTTT
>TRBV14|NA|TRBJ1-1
CASSQDRGTEAFF
TGTGCCAGCAGCCAAGATCGGGGCACTGAAGCTTTCTTT
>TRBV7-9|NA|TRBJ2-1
CASSGRASYNEQFF
TGTGCCAGCAGTGGCAGGGCGTCCTACAATGAGCAGTTCTTC
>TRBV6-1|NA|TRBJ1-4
CASSDRLIPNEKLFF
TGTGCCAGCAGTGACAGACTCATTCCTAATGAAAAACTGTTTTTT
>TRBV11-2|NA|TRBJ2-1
CASSLAGDEQFF
TGTGCCAGCAGCTTAGCAGGGGATGAGCAGTTCTTC
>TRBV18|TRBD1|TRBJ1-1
CASSQGQGANTEAFF
TGTGCCAGCTCCCAGGGACAGGGGGCGAACACTGAAGCTTTCTTT
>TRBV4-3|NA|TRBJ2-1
CASSHTDSDNEQFF
TGCGCCAGCAGCCACACGGACTCTGACAATGAGCAGTTCTTC
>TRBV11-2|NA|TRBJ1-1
CASSAGLGRGAFF
TGTGCCAGCAGCGCGGGGTTGGGGCGGGGAGCTTTCTTT
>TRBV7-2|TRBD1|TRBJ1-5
CASSFRSGGGYQPQHF
TGTGCCAGCAGCTTTAGGTCAGGGGGCGGTTATCAGCCCCAGCATTTT
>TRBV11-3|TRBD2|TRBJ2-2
CASSLGWTSGSDTGELFF
TGTGCCAGCAGCTTAGGTTGGACTAGCGGGTCCGACACCGGGGAGCTGTTTTTT
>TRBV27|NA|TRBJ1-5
CASSLGPLQPQHF
TGTGCCAGCAGTTTAGGCCCCCTTCAGCCCCAGCATTTT
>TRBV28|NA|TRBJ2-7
CASSLSGAAGYEQYF
TGTGCCAGCAGTTTATCGGGGGCAGCGGGATACGAGCAGTACTTC
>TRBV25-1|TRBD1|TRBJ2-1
CASSEPQGSYNEQFF
TGTGCCAGCAGTGAACCACAGGGGTCCTACAATGAGCAGTTCTTC
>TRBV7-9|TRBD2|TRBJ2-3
CASSTSGRRSTDTQYF
TGTGCCAGCAGCACTAGCGGGAGGAGGAGCACAGATACGCAGTATTTT
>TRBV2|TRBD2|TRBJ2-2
CASSQSGGNTGELFF
TGTGCCAGCAGTCAGAGCGGGGGGAACACCGGGGAGCTGTTTTTT
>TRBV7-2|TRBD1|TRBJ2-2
CASIQGGTGGTGELFF
TGTGCCAGCATCCAAGGGGGGACAGGGGGCACCGGGGAGCTGTTTTTT
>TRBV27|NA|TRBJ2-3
CASSLAAGAADTQYF
TGTGCCAGCAGTTTAGCGGCGGGGGCGGCAGATACGCAGTATTTT
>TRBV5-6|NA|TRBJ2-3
CASSGGGGTDTQYF
TGTGCCAGCAGCGGAGGGGGGGGCACAGATACGCAGTATTTT
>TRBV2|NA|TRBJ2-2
CASSLPGELFF
TGTGCCAGCTCCCTTCCCGGGGAGCTGTTTTTT
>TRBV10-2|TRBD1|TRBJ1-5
CASSSGTGGGQPQHF
TGCGCCAGCAGTTCCGGGACAGGGGGCGGTCAGCCCCAGCATTTT
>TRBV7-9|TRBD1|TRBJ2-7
CASSYPGQPYEQYF
TGTGCCAGCAGCTACCCGGGACAGCCCTACGAGCAGTACTTC
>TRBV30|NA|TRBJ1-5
CAWSRGLEWAQHF
TGTGCCTGGTCACGGGGTCTTGAATGGGCCCAGCATTTT
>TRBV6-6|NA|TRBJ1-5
CASSSLAGDYQPQHF
TGTGCCAGCAGTTCGCTGGCCGGAGACTATCAGCCCCAGCATTTT
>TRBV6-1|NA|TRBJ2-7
CASTPMAVGEQYF
TGTGCCAGCACCCCCATGGCGGTGGGCGAGCAGTACTTC
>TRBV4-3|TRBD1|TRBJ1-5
CASSLGTGVNQPQHF
TGCGCCAGCAGCCTCGGGACAGGGGTCAATCAGCCCCAGCATTTT
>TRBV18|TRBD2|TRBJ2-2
CASSPGSLAGEAANTGELFF
TGTGCCAGCTCACCGGGCTCACTAGCGGGAGAAGCGGCGAACACCGGGGAGCTGTTTTTT
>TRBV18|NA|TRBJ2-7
CASSPGTYEQYF
TGTGCCAGCTCACCGGGGACTTACGAGCAGTACTTC
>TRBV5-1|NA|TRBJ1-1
CASSPTARGDTEAFF
TGCGCCAGCAGCCCCACGGCCCGGGGTGACACTGAAGCTTTCTTT
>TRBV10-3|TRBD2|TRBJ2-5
CAIKGVAGGSPETQYF
TGTGCCATCAAGGGAGTAGCGGGAGGGTCTCCAGAGACCCAGTACTTC
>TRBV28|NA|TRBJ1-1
CASRAGTGRDTEAFF
TGTGCCAGTCGGGCCGGAACAGGGCGAGACACTGAAGCTTTCTTT
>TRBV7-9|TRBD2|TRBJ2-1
CASSYSGSGNEQFF
TGTGCCAGCAGCTATAGCGGGAGCGGTAATGAGCAGTTCTTC
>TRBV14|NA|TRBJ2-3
CASSQDAGTPDTQYF
TGTGCCAGCAGCCAAGATGCCGGGACACCGGATACGCAGTATTTT
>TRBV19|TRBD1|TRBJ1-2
CASSITGVGGYTF
TGTGCCAGTAGTATAACAGGGGTTGGAGGCTACACCTTC
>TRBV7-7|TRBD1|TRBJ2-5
CASSPTGGLRETQYF
TGTGCTAGCAGCCCGACAGGGGGCCTTAGGGAGACCCAGTACTTC
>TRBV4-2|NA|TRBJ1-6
CASSRGVAVDNSPLHF
TGTGCCAGCAGCCGAGGAGTTGCGGTGGATAATTCACCCCTCCACTTT
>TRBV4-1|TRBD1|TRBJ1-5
CASSQVWVGGDRGSPQHF
TGCGCCAGCAGCCAAGTTTGGGTGGGGGGGGACAGGGGATCGCCCCAGCATTTT
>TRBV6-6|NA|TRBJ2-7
CASSPMFYEQYF
TGTGCCAGCAGCCCCATGTTCTACGAGCAGTACTTC
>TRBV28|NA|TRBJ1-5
CASSLRRAQHF
TGTGCCAGCAGTTTAAGACGGGCCCAGCATTTT
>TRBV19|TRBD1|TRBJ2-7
CASSPPPGQGWYEQYF
TGTGCCAGTAGTCCCCCCCCGGGACAGGGTTGGTACGAGCAGTACTTC
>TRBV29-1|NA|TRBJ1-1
CSVVRGKGTEAFF
TGCAGCGTTGTCAGGGGAAAGGGCACTGAAGCTTTCTTT
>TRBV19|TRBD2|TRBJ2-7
CASRATRGGYYEQYF
TGTGCCAGTAGGGCCACCCGGGGGGGATACTACGAGCAGTACTTC
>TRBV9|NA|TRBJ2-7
CASSVASAAVEQYF
TGTGCCAGCAGCGTAGCTAGCGCGGCCGTTGAGCAGTACTTC
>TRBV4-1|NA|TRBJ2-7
CASSQGEGEQYF
TGCGCCAGCAGCCAGGGCGAGGGCGAGCAGTACTTC
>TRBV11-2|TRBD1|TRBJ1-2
CASSLVLGTGSPYGYTF
TGTGCCAGCAGCTTAGTGTTGGGGACAGGCTCACCGTATGGCTACACCTTC
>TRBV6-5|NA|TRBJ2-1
CASSYLQRRGNEQFF
TGTGCCAGCAGTTACTTGCAGCGGAGGGGTAATGAGCAGTTCTTC